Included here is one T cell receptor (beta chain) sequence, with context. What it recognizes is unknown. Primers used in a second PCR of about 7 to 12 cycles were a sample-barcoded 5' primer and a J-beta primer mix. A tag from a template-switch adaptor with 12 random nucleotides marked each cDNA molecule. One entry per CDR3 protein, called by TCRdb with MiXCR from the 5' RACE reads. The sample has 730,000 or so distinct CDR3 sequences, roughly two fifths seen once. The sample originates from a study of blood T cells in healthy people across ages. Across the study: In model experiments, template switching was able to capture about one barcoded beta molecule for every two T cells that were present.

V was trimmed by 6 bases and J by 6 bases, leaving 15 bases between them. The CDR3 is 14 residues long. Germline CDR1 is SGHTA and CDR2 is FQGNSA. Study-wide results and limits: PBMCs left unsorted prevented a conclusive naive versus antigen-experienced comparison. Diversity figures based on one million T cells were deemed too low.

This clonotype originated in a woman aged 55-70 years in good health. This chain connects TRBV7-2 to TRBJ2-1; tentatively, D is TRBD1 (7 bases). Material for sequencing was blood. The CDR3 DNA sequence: TGTGCCAGCAGTTATTACAGGGGAGGCAATGAGCAGTTCTTC. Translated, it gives CASSYYRGGNEQFF.